What follows are 5 T cell receptor beta chains derived from one specimen sequenced in a study of shared clonotypes between healthy human individuals. The protocol was immunoSEQ multiplex PCR, while the TCRdb copy is restricted to in-frame clones and leaves out a portion. The data show 2.5 million or so clones, approximately 90% seen once. Material: naive CD4+ T cells sorted from blood. Noted subset: CD45RA+ positively selected. These receptors were obtained from a man aged 18 to 30 in good health.

The chain joins TRBV11-2 to TRBJ2-3; TRBD2 matches 11 bases. Germline lookup yields CDR1 SGHAT and CDR2 FQNNGV. Unmatched junction bases numbered 12, after V lost 0 bases and J lost 4 bases. CDR3 length: 19 amino acids. CDR3 amino acids: CASSLDLTASGRIADTQYF. CDR3 nucleotides: TGTGCCAGCAGCTTAGATCTAACGGCTAGCGGGAGGATCGCAGATACGCAGTATTTT.

This chain links TRBV5-1 with TRBJ2-7; 9 bases map to TRBD1. Germline V CDR1 and CDR2: SGHRS, YFSETQ. V lost 0 bases to trimming and J lost 2 bases; unmatched junction nucleotides: 6. This CDR3 is built from 16 residues. CDR3 sequence reads: CASSLVGQGLTYEQYF. The CDR3, as DNA: TGCGCCAGCAGCTTGGTCGGACAGGGGTTAACCTACGAGCAGTACTTC.

This chain links TRBV4-1 with TRBJ1-1; 9 nucleotides line up with TRBD1. In germline, CDR1 is MGHRA, CDR2 YSYEKL. Unmatched junction bases numbered 4, after V lost 1 base and J lost 4 bases. The CDR3 is made up of 15 amino acids. CDR3 region: CASSQAGQGATEAFF. As DNA, the CDR3 is TGCGCCAGCAGCCAAGCGGGACAGGGAGCCACTGAAGCTTTCTTT.

The V gene is TRBV10-3, the J gene TRBJ2-4; D remains ambiguous. With 3 bases removed from V and 4 bases from J, the gap between germline ends came to 7 bases. There are 13 residues in the CDR3. Germline V lookup: CDR1 ENHRY, CDR2 SYGVKD. CDR3 DNA: TGTGCCATCAGTGATGGGCAGAAAAACATTCAGTACTTC. Its translation is CAISDGQKNIQYF.

V and J are TRBV27 and TRBJ1-2; no clear D gene. The CDR3 spans 13 residues. Per germline, CDR1 MNHEY and CDR2 SMNVEV (reference sequence). Deletions cut 2 bases from V and 1 base from J, with 5 bases between. CDR3 DNA: TGTGCCAGCAGTTTAAGAAATAACTATGGCTACACCTTC. Its protein is CASSLRNNYGYTF.